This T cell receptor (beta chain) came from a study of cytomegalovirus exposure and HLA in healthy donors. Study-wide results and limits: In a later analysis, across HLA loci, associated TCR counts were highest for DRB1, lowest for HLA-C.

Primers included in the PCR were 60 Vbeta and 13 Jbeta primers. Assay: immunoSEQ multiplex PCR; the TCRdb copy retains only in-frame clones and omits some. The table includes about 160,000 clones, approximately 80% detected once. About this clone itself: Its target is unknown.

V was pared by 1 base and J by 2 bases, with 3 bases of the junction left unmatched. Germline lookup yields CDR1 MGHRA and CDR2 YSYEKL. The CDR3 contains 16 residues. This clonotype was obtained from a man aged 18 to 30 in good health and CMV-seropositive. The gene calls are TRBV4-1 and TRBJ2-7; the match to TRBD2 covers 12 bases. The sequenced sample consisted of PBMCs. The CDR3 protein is CASSQVLAGGPYEQYF. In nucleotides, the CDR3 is TGCGCCAGCAGCCAAGTACTAGCGGGAGGACCCTACGAGCAGTACTTC.